Listed below are T cell receptor beta chains from one sample, sequenced in a study of shared clonotypes between healthy human individuals. Libraries were prepared by immunoSEQ multiplex PCR; TCRdb keeps only in-frame clonotypes and omits some of them. Here the sample spans about a million clones, about three quarters being singletons. The sample consisted of memory CD4+ T cells sorted from blood. The receptors shown here come from a man aged 18 to 30 in good health. Both conserved end residues are part of each CDR3. A D gene is named only where the DNA matches it firmly. Only part of the rows carry a size: once, few, many, or a class if the clone is expanded.

TRBJ2-7 | TRBV5-4 | NA | 13 | NA | TGTGCCAGCAGCTTGGGGGCAGGATCCGAGCAGTACTTC | CASSLGAGSEQYF
TRBJ2-5 | TRBV25-1 | NA | 13 | NA | TGTGCCAGCAGTGAAGCCGGGTCGGAGACCCAGTACTTC | CASSEAGSETQYF
TRBJ2-3 | TRBV27 | TRBD1 | 14 | many | TGTGCCAGCAGCCGGGACAGATTCACAGATACGCAGTATTTT | CASSRDRFTDTQYF
TRBJ2-5 | TRBV18 | NA | 12 | NA | TGTGCCAGCTCAGGAGGGAAAGAGACCCAGTACTTC | CASSGGKETQYF
TRBJ2-5 | TRBV4-1 | NA | 12 | NA | TGCGCCAGCAGCCAAGATGGGCGGGCCCAGTACTTC | CASSQDGRAQYF
TRBJ2-1 | TRBV9 | NA | 14 | NA | TGTGCCAGCAATCGCCTCGGGGAGTACAATGAGCAGTTCTTC | CASNRLGEYNEQFF
TRBJ1-1 | TRBV2 | NA | 13 | many | TGTGCCAGCAGTGGGCAACCGAACACTGAAGCTTTCTTT | CASSGQPNTEAFF
TRBJ2-1 | TRBV7-2 | TRBD1 | 14 | NA | TGTGCCAGCAGCCCAGGGGGATCCTACAATGAGCAGTTCTTC | CASSPGGSYNEQFF
TRBJ2-5 | TRBV7-6 | NA | 14 | NA | TGTGCCAGCAGCTTAAGCGTGACACAAGAGACCCAGTACTTC | CASSLSVTQETQYF
TRBJ1-1 | TRBV4-3 | TRBD1 | 16 | NA | TGCGCCAGCAGCGATACAGGGGGCCCCCTAAACACTGAAGCTTTCTTT | CASSDTGGPLNTEAFF
TRBJ1-1 | TRBV10-3 | NA | 14 | NA | TGTGCCATCAGACTAGGGGCCGCGGACACTGAAGCTTTCTTT | CAIRLGAADTEAFF
TRBJ1-2 | TRBV18 | TRBD1 | 15 | few | TGTGCCAGCTCGCCCGCGGGACAGGGGAAATACGGCTACACCTTC | CASSPAGQGKYGYTF
TRBJ1-1 | TRBV6-5 | NA | 14 | NA | TGTGCCAGCAGTTACTCGGGAGGGGGCACTGAAGCTTTCTTT | CASSYSGGGTEAFF
TRBJ1-4 | TRBV30 | NA | 15 | NA | TGTGCCTGGAGTGTTGAGGGCCGAAAAGGGGAAAAACTGTTTTTT | CAWSVEGRKGEKLFF
TRBJ1-5 | TRBV5-5 | NA | 14 | NA | TGTGCCAGCACCCCAGGCCAGGGAGGTCAGCCCCAGCATTTT | CASTPGQGGQPQHF
TRBJ1-5 | TRBV5-1 | TRBD1 | 14 | few | TGCGCCAGCAGCGCCGGGACAGGGAGGGAGCCCCAGCATTTT | CASSAGTGREPQHF
TRBJ2-1 | TRBV5-1 | NA | 15 | NA | TGCGCCAGCAGCTTGATGTGGGGGCCTGACAATGAGCAGTTCTTC | CASSLMWGPDNEQFF
TRBJ2-6 | TRBV27 | NA | 14 | NA | TGTGCCAGCAGTTTGGGTTGGGGGGCCAACGTCCTGACTTTC | CASSLGWGANVLTF
TRBJ2-1 | TRBV4-1 | TRBD2 | 17 | NA | TGCGCCAGCAGCCAAGAAATACTAGCGGTCTTGGGGAATGAGCAGTTCTTC | CASSQEILAVLGNEQFF
TRBJ2-3 | TRBV5-6 | TRBD1 | 14 | few | TGTGCCAGCAGCTTAGGCAGGGGGTTAGATACGCAGTATTTT | CASSLGRGLDTQYF
TRBJ1-2 | TRBV6-6 | NA | 15 | NA | TGTGCCAGCAGTTACACTGACAGAACCGACTATGGCTACACCTTC | CASSYTDRTDYGYTF
TRBJ2-2 | TRBV19 | TRBD1 | 15 | few | TGTGCCAGTAGAGTGGGACAGGGGAGCACCGGGGAGCTGTTTTTT | CASRVGQGSTGELFF
TRBJ2-7 | TRBV18 | TRBD2 | 13 | NA | TGTGCCAGCTCCCTGTCCGGGACTAGCGAGCAGTACTTC | CASSLSGTSEQYF
TRBJ1-5 | TRBV28 | NA | 15 | NA | TGTGCCAGCAGTTCGGGACCGGTCGGGAATCAGCCCCAGCATTTT | CASSSGPVGNQPQHF
TRBJ1-4 | TRBV6-5 | NA | 15 | NA | TGTGCCAGCAGTTACGGAGGGGATCCGTTCGAAAAACTGTTTTTT | CASSYGGDPFEKLFF
TRBJ1-5 | TRBV7-2 | NA | 13 | NA | TGTGCCAGCAGCTTCGCCCCGGATCAGCCCCAGCATTTT | CASSFAPDQPQHF
TRBJ2-3 | TRBV5-6 | TRBD2 | 16 | few | TGTGCCAGCAGCTTGTTGTTCTCTGGGACTAGCGGGAGGTCGTATTTT | CASSLLFSGTSGRSYF
TRBJ2-7 | TRBV7-2 | TRBD2 | 15 | NA | TGTGCCAGCAGATTAGGGCTAGCGGGGGACTACGAGCAGTACTTC | CASRLGLAGDYEQYF
TRBJ2-7 | TRBV6-5 | NA | 15 | NA | TGTGCCAGCAGTTACTCAGCTCGGCTGACCTACGAGCAGTACTTC | CASSYSARLTYEQYF
TRBJ2-6 | TRBV30 | NA | 17 | NA | TGTGCCTGGGCAATGGGGGGCTTCACCTCTGGGGCCAACGTCCTGACTTTC | CAWAMGGFTSGANVLTF
TRBJ1-2 | TRBV6-5 | TRBD1 | 13 | NA | TGTGCCAGCAGGAAGACAGGGGCCTATGGCTACACCTTC | CASRKTGAYGYTF
TRBJ1-5 | TRBV28 | TRBD1 | 15 | NA | TGTGCCAGCAGTCCTACAGGGGTATCGAGGCAGCCCCAGCATTTT | CASSPTGVSRQPQHF